This T cell receptor beta chain stems from a study of blood T cell repertoires in COVID-19. Across the study: Both acute and convalescent COVID-19 samples were obtained from the United States, Italy and Spain.

Under the authors' procedure: Estimation of nucleated cell counts relied on the amplification of reference gene primers. Sequencing was performed with immunoSEQ multiplex PCR; in TCRdb, only in-frame clones are kept and a portion is missing. Clone size and V and J calls were adopted from that table, with D and trimming inferred from the DNA. The table lists 200,000 to 250,000 clones, 88% of them singletons. Germline CDR1 and CDR2: MNHNS and SASEGT. J gave up 3 bases and V 2 bases, and 7 bases lay outside the gene matches. CDR3 length: 16 amino acids. Source material: peripheral blood. The chain uses TRBV6-1 and TRBJ2-7; TRBD2 matches at 10 bases. This TCR came from an elderly man with acute or convalescent COVID-19. In DNA, the CDR3 is TGTGCCAGCAGTGAAAGGAGGCTAGCGGGGGACTACGAGCAGTACTTC. It specifies CASSERRLAGDYEQYF.